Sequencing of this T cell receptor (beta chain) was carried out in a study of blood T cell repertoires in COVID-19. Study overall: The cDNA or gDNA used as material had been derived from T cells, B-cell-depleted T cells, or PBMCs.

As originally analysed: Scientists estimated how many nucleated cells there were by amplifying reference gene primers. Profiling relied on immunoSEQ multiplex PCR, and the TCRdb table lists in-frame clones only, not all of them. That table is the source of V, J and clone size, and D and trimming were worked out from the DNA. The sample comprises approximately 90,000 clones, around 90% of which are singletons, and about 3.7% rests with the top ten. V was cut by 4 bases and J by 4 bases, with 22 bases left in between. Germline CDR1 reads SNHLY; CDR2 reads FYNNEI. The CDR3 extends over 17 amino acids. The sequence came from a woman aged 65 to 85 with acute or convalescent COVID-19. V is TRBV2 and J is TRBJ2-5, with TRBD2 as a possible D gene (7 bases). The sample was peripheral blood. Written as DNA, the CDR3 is TGTGCCAGCAGTGCCCCAAGGGGGGGTGTTCCAAGAGAGACCCAGTACTTC. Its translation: CASSAPRGGVPRETQYF.